This passage covers 10 T cell receptor beta chains from one sample sequenced in a study of identical twins. A single record per CDR3 protein comes from TCRdb applying MiXCR to the 5' RACE reads. The sample includes under 250,000 distinct CDR3 sequences, around 8% seen only once; the top ten take more than 1.5%. The same sample was also studied in work on yellow fever vaccine responses in identical twins.

Material for sequencing was memory (CD45RO+) T cells sorted from blood. These receptor sequences come from a woman aged 18-29 years in good health.

Here the CDR3 reads CASSRPPSVETQYF. CDR3 in DNA: TGTGCCAGCAGCCGCCCGCCTAGCGTAGAGACCCAGTACTTC. This chain uses TRBV7-9 with TRBJ2-5, with D tentatively TRBD2 (6 bases). This CDR3 contains 14 residues. V was clipped by 5 bases and J by 4 bases, with 14 bases between them. The germline gives CDR1 SEHNR, CDR2 FQNEAQ (reference sequence).

V and J are TRBV2 and TRBJ2-3; D uncertain. In germline, CDR1 is SNHLY, CDR2 FYNNEI. The CDR3 has 16 amino acids. Deletions cut 6 bases from V and 3 bases from J, with 19 bases between. The CDR3 reads CASSLSPVARTDTQYF. CDR3 DNA: TGTGCCAGCAGCCTCTCCCCAGTGGCGAGGACAGATACGCAGTATTTT.

The CDR3 is CASTSGGAGEQFF. The CDR3 coding sequence is TGTGCCAGCACTAGCGGGGGGGCCGGTGAGCAGTTCTTC. The chain uses TRBV10-3 and TRBJ2-1; TRBD2 matches at 13 bases. The CDR3 spans 13 residues. Germline-derived CDR1 and CDR2 are ENHRY and SYGVKD. V lost 10 bases, J lost 9 bases, and 6 bases stayed unmatched.

This clonotype was recorded at least ten times. The CDR3 here is CSADRGSYEQYF. For the CDR3, the DNA is TGCAGTGCTGACAGGGGCTCCTACGAGCAGTACTTC. The chain employs TRBV20-1 and TRBJ2-7; 8 nucleotides match TRBD1. The CDR3 runs to 12 residues. Germline values: CDR1 DFQATT, CDR2 SNEGSKA (reference sequence). The V gene end was trimmed by 5 bases and the J gene end by 0 bases; junction bases not matched to a gene: 0.

This clonotype was counted at least ten times. The CDR3 DNA sequence: TGCAGTGCTAGTCCCACCCAAAGCTCCTACAATGAGCAGTTCTTC. The encoded protein is CSASPTQSSYNEQFF. The chain recombines TRBV20-1 with TRBJ2-1; D ambiguous. CDR1 DFQATT and CDR2 SNEGSKA come from the germline V gene (reference sequence). Trimming cost V 3 bases and J 0 bases, with 12 bases left between them. The CDR3 extends over 15 amino acids.

This clonotype was recorded a few times. This chain connects TRBV14 to TRBJ2-1, with TRBD2 matching over 14 bases. CDR3 size: 15 residues. V gave up 5 bases and J gave up 8 bases; unmatched junction bases: 5. CDR1 SGHDN and CDR2 FVKESK come from the germline V gene. Written as DNA, the CDR3 is TGTGCCAGCAGCAAGACTAGCGGGGGGGTCTATGAGCAGTTCTTC. Protein product: CASSKTSGGVYEQFF.

This clonotype was recorded many times. The CDR3 nucleotides read TGCAGCGCCCGATCGGGCAGCGACTATGGCTACACCTTC. It yields the protein CSARSGSDYGYTF. The rearrangement links TRBV29-1 to TRBJ1-2; D remains ambiguous. The V end was cut by 7 bases, the J end by 3 bases, with 15 bases between. Germline loops: CDR1 SQVTM, CDR2 ANQGSEA. There are 13 residues in the CDR3.

This clonotype was counted a single time. Just one base apart from a much larger clone, this may be a read error. This chain links TRBV3-1 with TRBJ2-5; perhaps D is TRBD1 or TRBD2 (7 bases each). V was trimmed by 0 bases and J by 4 bases, leaving 21 bases between them. Germline V gene lookup returns CDR1 LGHDT and CDR2 YNNKEL (reference sequence). The CDR3 is 18 amino acids. This CDR3 is CASSQDKVGGQRGETQYF. Here the CDR3 DNA reads TGTGCCAGCAGCCAAGATAAGGTAGGGGGACAGCGGGGAGAGACCCAGTACTTC.

The chain couples TRBV20-1 to TRBJ2-3; 9 nucleotides match TRBD2. Germline V gene data show CDR1 as DFQATT and CDR2 as SNEGSKA (reference sequence). The length of the CDR3 is 16 residues. The trim removed 0 bases at V and 2 bases at J, leaving 6 bases unmatched. CDR3 coding DNA: TGCAGTGCTAGAGAGTACCTAGCGGGGATCACAGATACGCAGTATTTT. This encodes CSAREYLAGITDTQYF.

This clonotype was seen ten or more times. J is TRBJ2-1 and V is TRBV5-1; tentative D call: TRBD2 (6 bases). Trimming removed 3 bases from V and 6 bases from J, with 10 bases in between. Germline V gene sequence: CDR1 SGHRS, CDR2 YFSETQ. This CDR3 region has 13 residues. The CDR3 nucleotides read TGCGCCAGCAGCTCGGGACTTTTCAATGAGCAGTTCTTC. This translates into CASSSGLFNEQFF.